The source of this T cell receptor (beta chain) is a study of shared clonotypes between healthy human individuals. The repertoire was sequenced with immunoSEQ multiplex PCR; TCRdb's copy has only in-frame clones and lacks some. Among millions of clones listed, approximately 90% were seen once. Sequenced input: naive CD4+ T cells sorted from blood. Subset in this sample: CD45RA+ positively selected. The sequence derives from a young man in good health.

Here the CDR3 reads CASSPTTSTGGISGNTIYF. CDR3 DNA: TGCGCCAGCAGCCCGACGACCTCGACAGGGGGGATCTCTGGAAACACCATATATTTT. The chain joins TRBV5-1 to TRBJ1-3; 9 nucleotides match TRBD1. Germline loops: CDR1 SGHRS, CDR2 YFSETQ. The CDR3 totals 19 residues. V lost 4 bases, J lost 0 bases, and 14 bases stayed unmatched.